The 19 T cell receptor beta chains presented below share a single source sample, sequenced in a study of OX40 agonist ivuxolimab in advanced cancers. The method was immunoSEQ multiplex PCR; TCRdb's version includes in-frame clones alone and lacks a portion of them. The sample lists 98,000 or so clones; more than 85% were seen once. The specimen was CD4+ or CD8+ T cells sorted from blood, collected in a trial of the OX40 agonist ivuxolimab. The receptors come from an adult with an advanced solid tumor such as melanoma, head and neck, liver or kidney cancer.

This chain joins TRBV4-3 and TRBJ1-3, with D maybe TRBD1 (5 bases). The CDR3 has 15 amino acids. Between the trimmed V and J ends, which lost 0 bases and 4 bases, there was a span of 10 bases. The germline V gene has CDR1 LGHNA and CDR2 YSLEER. This CDR3 reads CASSQDEGFGNTIYF. The CDR3 DNA reads TGCGCCAGCAGCCAAGATGAGGGGTTCGGAAACACCATATATTTT.

V usage is TRBV11-2 and J usage is TRBJ2-3; no definite D call. CDR1 is SGHAT and CDR2 is FQNNGV in the germline V gene. The length of the CDR3 is 13 residues. With 1 base removed from V and 4 bases from J, the gap between germline ends came to 6 bases. CDR3 amino acids: CASSLGLADTQYF. CDR3 DNA: TGTGCCAGCAGCTTAGGGCTAGCAGATACGCAGTATTTT.

This rearrangement joins TRBV13 to TRBJ2-3; no clear D gene. V lost 9 bases to trimming and J lost 6 bases, with 19 bases between them. The CDR3 has 14 amino acids. The V gene's germline CDR1 is PRHDT and CDR2 FYEKMQ (reference sequence). The CDR3 loop is CASKRRHLGDTQYF. The CDR3 DNA reads as TGTGCCAGTAAGAGGAGACACCTAGGGGATACGCAGTATTTT.

The chain carries TRBV2 and TRBJ2-5; D uncertain. V lost 7 bases and J 1 base, leaving 16 bases between the germline ends. Germline assignment: CDR1 SNHLY and CDR2 FYNNEI. The CDR3 spans 15 residues. The CDR3, as DNA: TGTGCCAGCAAGGCGGCGCGGTGGGCCCAAGAGACCCAGTACTTC. Its translation is CASKAARWAQETQYF.

This clone was counted a few times. The J gene is TRBJ2-7, the V gene TRBV5-4; no firm D call. V was trimmed by 1 base and J by 3 bases, leaving 8 bases between them. Per the germline V gene, CDR1 is SGHNT and CDR2 is YYREEE (reference sequence). The CDR3 contains 13 residues. The CDR3 sequence is CASSLKPYYEQYF. The CDR3 DNA reads TGTGCCAGCAGCTTGAAACCTTACTACGAGCAGTACTTC.

The J gene is TRBJ1-6, the V gene TRBV6-5; D may be TRBD1 (6 bases). CDR1 and CDR2 (germline): MNHEY, SVGAGI. The CDR3 runs to 13 residues. V was pared by 10 bases and J by 7 bases, with 14 bases between. The CDR3 DNA is TGTGCCACCTTAGGACAGAAAAATTCACCCCTCCACTTT. Translated: CATLGQKNSPLHF.

The chain is built from TRBV5-4 and TRBJ2-4; TRBD1 agrees at 9 bases. Germline V gene data show CDR1 as SGHNT and CDR2 as YYREEE (reference sequence). CDR3 length: 14 residues. After removal of 0 bases from V and 6 bases from J, the junction contained 1 base not matched to a gene. The CDR3, as DNA: TGTGCCAGCAGCTTGGTGGGACAGGGAAACATTCAGTACTTC. Translation: CASSLVGQGNIQYF. Based on the CDR3 plus reference TRBV5-4 and TRBJ2-4, the full variable domain is ETGVTQSPTHLIKTRGQQVTLRCSSQSGHNTVSWYQQALGQGPQFIFQYYREEENGRGNFPPRFSGLQFPNYSSELNVNALELDDSALYLCASSLVGQGNIQYFGAGTRLSVL.

In this sample, this clone turned up once. The chain carries TRBV27 and TRBJ1-1; TRBD1 matches 9 bases. CDR1 and CDR2 (germline): MNHEY, SMNVEV (reference sequence). This CDR3 is 17 amino acids long. Trimming took 5 bases from V and 3 from J; bases not matched to a gene: 13. The CDR3 DNA is TGTGCCAGCAGTCCAGGGACAGGGAAGCGAGGAGACACTGAAGCTTTCTTT. This codes for CASSPGTGKRGDTEAFF.

The CDR3 sequence is CASSLYEQFF. The CDR3 DNA sequence: TGTGCCAGCAGTTTATACGAGCAGTTCTTC. The chain carries TRBV28 and TRBJ2-1, with D uncertain. The CDR3 length is 10 residues. CDR1 is MDHEN, CDR2 SYDVKM, per germline. V lost 1 base, J lost 10 bases, and 2 bases lay in between.

The rearrangement links TRBV11-2 to TRBJ2-5; no reliable D call. This CDR3 has 14 residues. V was trimmed by 0 bases and J by 2 bases, leaving 7 bases between them. Germline V gene sequence: CDR1 SGHAT, CDR2 FQNNGV. The CDR3 loop is CASSLEVRQETQYF. The CDR3 DNA reads as TGTGCCAGCAGCTTAGAGGTGCGGCAAGAGACCCAGTACTTC. Full variable domain (remainder filled in from reference TRBV11-2 and TRBJ2-5): EAGVAQSPRYKIIEKRQSVAFWCNPISGHATLYWYQQILGQGPKLLIQFQNNGVVDDSQLPKDRFSAERLKGVDSTLKIQPAKLEDSAVYLCASSLEVRQETQYFGPGTRLLVL.

This clone appeared a few times. The CDR3 region has the DNA TGTGCCAGCAGTTCCGGATACGGGATGGTCGGGGGCTACACCTTC. This encodes CASSSGYGMVGGYTF. This rearrangement joins TRBV27 to TRBJ1-2; D is unresolved. In germline, CDR1 is MNHEY, CDR2 SMNVEV (reference sequence). The V and J ends lost 4 bases and 8 bases respectively, with 20 bases between them. The CDR3 covers 15 residues.

This chain uses TRBV27 with TRBJ2-1; weak D call: TRBD2 (6 bases). This CDR3 spans 14 amino acids. Germline V gene data show CDR1 as MNHEY and CDR2 as SMNVEV (reference sequence). The ends were cut back, 7 bases at V and 6 bases at J, with 16 bases in the middle. The CDR3 region is CASTLGRDFNEQFF. In DNA, the CDR3 is TGTGCCAGCACCCTGGGACGGGACTTCAATGAGCAGTTCTTC.

CDR3 sequence reads: CASSHPTLGKGEQFF. CDR3 in DNA: TGCGCCAGCAGCCACCCTACCCTGGGGAAGGGTGAGCAGTTCTTC. The chain links TRBV4-3 to TRBJ2-1, with D hard to call. Germline V gives CDR1 LGHNA, CDR2 YSLEER. CDR3 length: 15 residues. V was pared by 3 bases and J by 9 bases, with 18 bases between.

The V call is TRBV19, the J call TRBJ1-5; D unclear. The V end was cut by 1 base, the J end by 4 bases, with 5 bases between. Germline lookup yields CDR1 LNHDA and CDR2 SQIVND (reference sequence). The CDR3 has 13 amino acids. As DNA, the CDR3 is TGTGCCAGTAGTATAGCAGGAAATCAGCCCCAGCATTTT. Protein product: CASSIAGNQPQHF. Variable domain in full (rest from reference TRBV19 and TRBJ1-5): DGGITQSPKYLFRKEGQNVTLSCEQNLNHDAMYWYRQDPGQGLRLIYYSQIVNDFQKGDIAEGYSVSREKKESFPLTVTSAQKNPTAFYLCASSIAGNQPQHFGDGTRLSIL.

The chain employs TRBV5-1 and TRBJ1-3, with 9 bases aligning to TRBD1. CDR1 and CDR2 (germline): SGHRS, YFSETQ. The CDR3 spans 14 residues. V shed 4 bases, J shed 7 bases, and the junction held 6 bases outside the gene matches. The chain's CDR3 is CASSTGQGLNTIYF. CDR3 sequence (DNA): TGCGCCAGCAGCACGGGACAGGGCTTGAACACCATATATTTT.

Regarding this clone: A junction boundary mismatches the germline segment, possibly from a read error. The J gene is TRBJ2-3, the V gene TRBV11-3, with D perhaps TRBD1 or TRBD2 (6 bases each). CDR1 and CDR2 from the germline V gene are SGHNT and YENEEA. The CDR3 is 15 residues long. CDR3 nucleotide sequence: TGTGCCAGCAGTTTAGAGGGGGTAGCGGAAGATACGCAGTATTTT. It yields the protein CASSLEGVAEDTQYF.

This clone was observed a handful of times. The rearrangement uses TRBV6-1 and TRBJ2-1; D is uncertain. Germline loops: CDR1 MNHNS, CDR2 SASEGT. This CDR3 is built from 14 residues. The V end was cut by 1 base, the J end by 3 bases, with 7 bases between. The CDR3 spells CASSEERLYNEQFF. CDR3 nucleotides: TGTGCCAGCAGTGAAGAGCGACTCTACAATGAGCAGTTCTTC.

The chain carries TRBV11-2 and TRBJ2-4; D gene unclear. The CDR3 extends over 13 amino acids. Trimming stripped 2 bases from V and 0 bases from J, with 2 bases between. Germline V gene lookup returns CDR1 SGHAT and CDR2 FQNNGV. The CDR3 bases are TGTGCCAGCAGCTTAAGAGCCAAAAACATTCAGTACTTC. It translates to CASSLRAKNIQYF.

This chain uses TRBV7-9 with TRBJ2-1; the D gene is possibly TRBD1 (6 bases). Germline CDR1 SEHNR, CDR2 FQNEAQ (reference sequence). CDR3 length: 17 residues. V was clipped by 7 bases and J by 2 bases, with 21 bases between them. This chain's CDR3 is CASNGGGTWDTYNEQFF. The CDR3 region has the DNA TGTGCCAGCAATGGCGGTGGGACCTGGGACACCTACAATGAGCAGTTCTTC.